The 31 T cell receptor beta chains below were found in one sample sequenced in a study of cytomegalovirus exposure and HLA in healthy donors. In the PCR, 60 Vbeta and 13 Jbeta primers were used. Libraries were prepared by immunoSEQ multiplex PCR; TCRdb keeps only in-frame clonotypes and omits some of them. This table has 100,000 to 150,000 clones, roughly 72% appearing once. The sample consisted of PBMCs. The receptor source for this set is a man aged 40-49 years in good health and CMV-seropositive.

J is TRBJ2-1 and V is TRBV29-1, with TRBD2 identical over 10 bases. CDR1 is SQVTM, CDR2 ANQGSEA, per germline. The ends lost 6 bases at V and 3 bases at J; junction bases unmatched: 5. This CDR3 is 14 amino acids long. In DNA form, the CDR3 reads TGCAGCGTGGCCGGACTAGCGGTCTACAATGAGCAGTTCTTC. Translation gives CSVAGLAVYNEQFF.

This clone was counted a single time. V is TRBV29-1 and J is TRBJ1-4, with 9 bases that match TRBD1. The CDR3 consists of 15 residues. V lost 6 bases and J lost 4; bases outside the gene matches: 9. CDR1 and CDR2 (germline): SQVTM, ANQGSEA. CDR3 in DNA: TGCAGCGTACATACAGGGGGCCAGGGTAATGAAAAACTGTTTTTT. Encoded protein: CSVHTGGQGNEKLFF.

This clone was detected only a few times. The chain uses TRBV6-1 and TRBJ2-7; D ambiguous. The CDR3 extends over 12 amino acids. The germline V and J ends were trimmed by 7 bases and 2 bases, with 9 bases remaining between them. The V gene's germline CDR1 is MNHNS and CDR2 SASEGT. The DNA of the CDR3 is TGTGCCAGCACGAGAGGAGCCTACGAGCAGTACTTC. Its translation: CASTRGAYEQYF.

This chain joins TRBV5-4 and TRBJ2-7; TRBD2 agrees at 8 bases. The V gene's germline CDR1 is SGHNT and CDR2 YYREEE (reference sequence). V was pared by 4 bases and J by 3 bases, with 6 bases of the junction left unmatched. This CDR3 has 14 amino acids. This CDR3 is CASSTGTRDYEQYF. In DNA, the CDR3 is TGTGCCAGCAGCACCGGGACTAGAGACTACGAGCAGTACTTC.

The chain couples TRBV19 to TRBJ1-1; no clear D gene. Per the germline V gene, CDR1 is LNHDA and CDR2 is SQIVND (reference sequence). This CDR3 region has 16 residues. V lost 0 bases and J lost 0, with 11 bases in between. The CDR3 DNA reads as TGTGCCAGTAGTATAGATCCTGGGAGCATGAACACTGAAGCTTTCTTT. Translating it yields CASSIDPGSMNTEAFF.

The gene calls are TRBV4-1 and TRBJ2-7, with D perhaps TRBD2 (6 bases). Per the germline V gene, CDR1 is MGHRA and CDR2 is YSYEKL. The CDR3 runs 16 residues. V was shortened by 1 base and J by 3 bases, with 16 bases between the two germline ends. Here the CDR3 reads CASSQGHSGLNYEQYF. CDR3 sequence (DNA): TGCGCCAGCAGCCAAGGTCATTCGGGACTCAACTACGAGCAGTACTTC.

V is TRBV7-9 and J is TRBJ1-1; 7 bases agree with TRBD1. Germline values: CDR1 SEHNR, CDR2 FQNEAQ (reference sequence). The CDR3 totals 12 residues. V lost 3 bases to trimming and J lost 7 bases; unmatched junction nucleotides: 2. For the CDR3, the DNA is TGTGCCAGCAGCTTCGGACAGGTTGAAGCTTTCTTT. Translation gives CASSFGQVEAFF.

This chain uses TRBV6-6 with TRBJ1-2; D not certain. The length of the CDR3 is 13 residues. V lost 6 bases to trimming and J lost 4 bases, with 12 bases between them. Germline lookup yields CDR1 MNHNY and CDR2 SVGAGI (reference sequence). CDR3 nucleotide sequence: TGTGCCAGCAGCCTAGGCGAAATCTATGGCTACACCTTC. It encodes CASSLGEIYGYTF.

This clone was picked up one time. The J gene is TRBJ2-3, the V gene TRBV15; the match to TRBD2 covers 9 bases. The germline V gene has CDR1 LNHNV and CDR2 YYDKDF (reference sequence). The CDR3 sequence is 18 residues long. The V segment lost 2 bases and the J segment 0 bases; nucleotides outside the gene matches: 9. This chain's CDR3 is CATSRSLGGRASTDTQYF. DNA of the CDR3: TGTGCCACCAGCAGAAGCCTCGGCGGGAGGGCTAGCACAGATACGCAGTATTTT.

A word on this clone: Additional DNA sequences in this sample encode the identical CDR3. This chain uses TRBV11-3 with TRBJ2-1; 9 bases agree with TRBD1. V lost 5 bases to trimming and J lost 4 bases; unmatched junction nucleotides: 3. This CDR3 is built from 14 residues. Germline-derived CDR1 and CDR2 are SGHNT and YENEEA. The CDR3 coding sequence is TGTGCCAGCAGCCCGGGACAGGGTTACAATGAGCAGTTCTTC. As protein: CASSPGQGYNEQFF.

This chain connects TRBV28 to TRBJ2-1; 8 positions agree with TRBD2. The CDR3 extends over 13 amino acids. V shed 11 bases and J 5 bases; nucleotides not matched to a gene: 8. The V gene's germline CDR1 is MDHEN and CDR2 SYDVKM. The CDR3 reads CAGGGLAHNEQFF. The CDR3 DNA reads as TGTGCCGGGGGTGGACTAGCCCACAATGAGCAGTTCTTC. The full variable domain, completed using reference TRBV28 and TRBJ2-1, is DVKVTQSSRYLVKRTGEKVFLECVQDMDHENMFWYRQDPGLGLRLIYFSYDVKMKEKGDIPEGYSVSREKKERFSLILESASTNQTSMYLCAGGGLAHNEQFFGPGTRLTVL.

The rearrangement joins TRBV9 to TRBJ2-1; D may be TRBD1 (6 bases). Per germline, CDR1 SGDLS and CDR2 YYNGEE. V lost 3 bases to trimming and J lost 7 bases, with 8 bases between them. The CDR3 length is 12 residues. This CDR3 reads CASSGGGNEQFF. The CDR3 DNA reads TGTGCCAGCAGCGGAGGGGGTAATGAGCAGTTCTTC.

This clone was counted only a few times. The J gene is TRBJ2-2, the V gene TRBV4-1; no clear D. The V gene's germline CDR1 is MGHRA and CDR2 YSYEKL. Trimming removed 4 bases at V and 0 bases at J, with 6 bases between. The CDR3 extends over 14 amino acids. The CDR3 DNA is TGCGCCAGCAGCCTCTTCGCGAACACCGGGGAGCTGTTTTTT. Its protein product is CASSLFANTGELFF.

This rearrangement joins TRBV5-1 to TRBJ2-3; tentative D call: TRBD1 (5 bases). The CDR3 extends over 13 amino acids. Trimming cost V 5 bases and J 3 bases, with 10 bases left between them. Germline V CDR1 and CDR2: SGHRS, YFSETQ. In DNA form, the CDR3 reads TGCGCCAGCAGTGATCAGGGTACAGATACGCAGTATTTT. Its translation is CASSDQGTDTQYF. Drawing the rest from reference TRBV5-1 and TRBJ2-3, the complete variable domain is KAGVTQTPRYLIKTRGQQVTLSCSPISGHRSVSWYQQTPGQGLQFLFEYFSETQRNKGNFPGRFSGRQFSNSRSEMNVSTLELGDSALYLCASSDQGTDTQYFGPGTRLTVL.

This chain uses TRBV5-6 with TRBJ2-7, with a possible D match to TRBD1 (5 bases). This CDR3 comprises 12 residues. Trimming removed 1 base from V and 5 bases from J, with 7 bases in between. Germline V gives CDR1 SGHDT, CDR2 YYEEEE. The CDR3 is CASSLTGDEQYF. The DNA for the CDR3 is TGTGCCAGCAGCTTGACAGGCGACGAGCAGTACTTC.

The V call is TRBV19, the J call TRBJ2-2; 9 bases map to TRBD2. Losses at the gene ends were 5 bases for V and 0 bases for J; bases not matched to a gene: 4. The CDR3 length is 16 residues. Germline V gene lookup returns CDR1 LNHDA and CDR2 SQIVND (reference sequence). The CDR3 DNA reads TGTGCCAGTAGTCCTAGCGGGAAAGCGAACACCGGGGAGCTGTTTTTT. This translates into CASSPSGKANTGELFF.

The rearrangement uses TRBV4-2 and TRBJ2-3, with TRBD2 identical over 13 bases. The V segment lost 5 bases and the J segment 4 bases; nucleotides outside the gene matches: 6. The germline V gene encodes CDR1 LGHNA and CDR2 YNFKEQ. The CDR3 is 16 residues long. The CDR3: CASSSRLAGGADTQYF. CDR3 coding DNA: TGTGCCAGCAGCTCCCGACTAGCGGGGGGTGCAGATACGCAGTATTTT.

This clone was found a few times. This chain links TRBV18 with TRBJ1-3; D gene uncertain. This CDR3 comprises 13 residues. V was trimmed by 6 bases and J by 4 bases, leaving 10 bases between them. From germline, CDR1 is KGHSH and CDR2 LQKENI. CDR3 nucleotide sequence: TGTGCCAGCTCGGGCAGTACAGGAAACACCATATATTTT. It specifies CASSGSTGNTIYF.

The chain uses TRBV7-6 and TRBJ2-7; D gene uncertain. From germline, CDR1 is SGHVS and CDR2 FNYEAQ. Trimming left V 4 bases short and J 0 bases short, with 7 bases between. The CDR3 spans 13 residues. CDR3 protein: CASSSILSYEQYF. CDR3 DNA sequence: TGTGCCAGCAGCTCGATACTCTCCTACGAGCAGTACTTC.

As to this clone: The identical CDR3 is also encoded by other nucleotide sequences in the sample. This chain links TRBV4-1 with TRBJ2-3; D uncertain. Looked up from germline, CDR1 is MGHRA and CDR2 is YSYEKL. V was clipped by 1 base and J by 0 bases, with 5 bases between them. This CDR3 region has 14 residues. CDR3 sequence (DNA): TGCGCCAGCAGCCAAGGAGGAAGCACAGATACGCAGTATTTT. It is translated as CASSQGGSTDTQYF.

The rearrangement uses TRBV19 and TRBJ2-7, with a possible D match to TRBD2 (5 bases). This CDR3 has 14 amino acids. V shed 2 bases and J shed 3 bases, with 11 bases lying between them. Germline V CDR1 and CDR2: LNHDA, SQIVND (reference sequence). CDR3 amino acids: CASSINFRDYEQYF. Written as DNA, the CDR3 is TGTGCCAGTAGTATAAATTTTCGGGACTACGAGCAGTACTTC. The whole variable domain, filled in from reference TRBV19 and TRBJ2-7, reads DGGITQSPKYLFRKEGQNVTLSCEQNLNHDAMYWYRQDPGQGLRLIYYSQIVNDFQKGDIAEGYSVSREKKESFPLTVTSAQKNPTAFYLCASSINFRDYEQYFGPGTRLTVT.

V gene TRBV28 combines with J gene TRBJ2-1, with 11 bases fitting TRBD2. V was clipped by 4 bases and J by 3 bases; unmatched bases: 2. Germline V CDR1 and CDR2: MDHEN, SYDVKM. The CDR3 totals 15 residues. Here the CDR3 reads CASSSTSGVYNEQFF. The CDR3 DNA reads as TGTGCCAGCAGTTCGACTAGCGGGGTCTACAATGAGCAGTTCTTC.

The rearrangement joins TRBV10-3 to TRBJ1-1; 7 bases agree with TRBD1. The CDR3 loop spans 15 amino acids. J lost 2 bases, V lost 3 bases, and 6 bases had no gene match. CDR1 is ENHRY, CDR2 SYGVKD, per germline. The CDR3 DNA follows: TGTGCCATCAGTGAAGTCGGGACAGCAAACACTGAAGCTTTCTTT. This codes for CAISEVGTANTEAFF.

V is TRBV28 and J is TRBJ2-7, with TRBD1 matching 11 bases. Germline V gene lookup returns CDR1 MDHEN and CDR2 SYDVKM. The ends lost 6 bases at V and 3 bases at J; junction bases unmatched: 4. This CDR3 contains 14 residues. The CDR3 loop is CASRGQGVLYEQYF. DNA for the CDR3: TGTGCCAGCAGGGGACAGGGGGTGCTCTACGAGCAGTACTTC.

CDR3 residues: CASSYDRGLMNTEAFF. CDR3 coding DNA: TGTGCCAGCAGTTACGACAGGGGCCTAATGAACACTGAAGCTTTCTTT. The rearrangement links TRBV6-5 to TRBJ1-1; 8 bases are shared with TRBD1. The CDR3 spans 16 residues. The ends lost 2 bases at V and 0 bases at J; junction bases unmatched: 5. Germline V gene sequence: CDR1 MNHEY, CDR2 SVGAGI.

This rearrangement joins TRBV27 to TRBJ2-3; D may be TRBD2 (5 bases). Trimming pared 6 bases from V and 0 bases from J, leaving 10 bases between. The length of the CDR3 is 14 residues. Germline CDR1 reads MNHEY; CDR2 reads SMNVEV (reference sequence). CDR3 DNA: TGTGCCAGCAGCCTGAGGACTAGCACAGATACGCAGTATTTT. Protein sequence: CASSLRTSTDTQYF.

The table lists this clone with a count of one. This chain links TRBV7-8 with TRBJ2-4; TRBD1 aligns across 9 bases. CDR1 and CDR2 from the germline V gene are SGHVS and FQNEAQ. With 3 bases clipped from V and 2 bases from J, the junction kept 11 bases outside the gene matches. The CDR3 is 18 amino acids. The CDR3 DNA reads as TGTGCCAGCAGCTTCCCCGGGACAGGGTCGGAGACCAAAAACATTCAGTACTTC. This translates into CASSFPGTGSETKNIQYF.

V is TRBV11-3 and J is TRBJ2-1; D is perhaps TRBD2 (5 bases). CDR3 length equals 12 residues. V lost 7 bases and J lost 10, with 14 bases in between. The V gene's germline CDR1 is SGHNT and CDR2 YENEEA. The chain's CDR3 is CASKPSTREQFF. CDR3 bases: TGTGCCAGCAAACCTAGCACTCGGGAGCAGTTCTTC.

The chain has TRBV7-9 and TRBJ2-2, with D possibly matching TRBD1 (6 bases). From germline, CDR1 is SEHNR and CDR2 FQNEAQ (reference sequence). V lost 5 bases and J lost 0, with 13 bases in between. This CDR3 spans 16 amino acids. The DNA of the CDR3 is TGTGCCAGCAGCACCATGGGGACAACGAACACCGGGGAGCTGTTTTTT. Translation: CASSTMGTTNTGELFF.

The count of this clone is one. V usage is TRBV5-4 and J usage is TRBJ1-1; D uncertain. In germline, CDR1 is SGHNT, CDR2 YYREEE (reference sequence). This CDR3 has 13 amino acids. V gave up 0 bases and J gave up 7 bases, with 10 bases separating them. The CDR3 DNA reads TGTGCCAGCAGCTTGGCGAGTATCGATGAAGCTTTCTTT. Translating it yields CASSLASIDEAFF.

V usage is TRBV7-9 and J usage is TRBJ1-4; 7 bases are shared with TRBD1. The V gene end was trimmed by 11 bases and the J gene end by 4 bases; junction bases not matched to a gene: 13. This CDR3 spans 15 amino acids. Germline CDR1 reads SEHNR; CDR2 reads FQNEAQ (reference sequence). As DNA, the CDR3 is TGTGCCCCCAATTGGGGGACAGAGCATAATGAAAAACTGTTTTTT. Translated: CAPNWGTEHNEKLFF.